This TCR beta chain was sequenced during a study of breast tumors, draining lymph nodes, adjacent tissues. Study conclusions and caveats: Luminal-like breast cancer showed significantly higher tumor–nontumor repertoire similarity than basal-like. Compared with lymph nodes, tumors were less diverse; compared with nontumor tissue, more.

In its sample, this clonotype was seen many times. Its antigen is as yet unknown. The CDR3 is 15 residues long. Germline V CDR1 and CDR2: SGHTA, FQGNSA. V lost 1 base, J lost 2 bases, and 6 bases lay in between. Samples came from axillary lymph nodes draining the breast cancer. TCRdb re-analysed the multiplex PCR reads in MiXCR, keeping a single row per CDR3 protein. This sample has about 150,000 distinct CDR3 sequences, with around 20% found just once. The clonotype comes from a female donor with breast cancer. Some clones in this sample may be carry-over from other donors' samples. The source material was axillary lymph node tissue. The chain combines TRBV7-2 with TRBJ2-6, with D uncertain. The DNA of the CDR3 is TGTGCCAGCAGCTTAGTTGCAGCTGGGGCCAACGTCCTGACTTTC. It specifies CASSLVAAGANVLTF.